The text below deals with one T cell receptor (beta chain). What this receptor recognizes is not known. No clone much larger than this one lies a single base away; base qualities are absent. Patients with autoimmune disease history or receiving systemic immunosuppression were excluded from the trial. Peripheral blood for TCR sequencing was drawn from every dose cohort at baseline, at cycle 4 day 1 and at cycle 7 day 1. The samples were drawn from a first-in-human, open-label, multicenter phase I dose-escalation trial of ivuxolimab. Adults with locally advanced or metastatic head and neck squamous cell, hepatocellular, melanoma or renal cell carcinoma were enrolled in the trial. Before TCR sequencing, CD4+ T cells and CD8+ T cells were sorted from peripheral blood as separate populations. This entry belongs to a study of OX40 agonist ivuxolimab in advanced cancers. About the study as a whole: Ivuxolimab, which targeted the costimulatory receptor OX40 (CD134), was an agonistic, fully human IgG2 monoclonal antibody. Partial responses occurred in three dose-escalation patients, of whom one had hepatocellular carcinoma and two had cutaneous melanoma. In the dose-escalation cohort, 75% to 85% of patients were male, and the mean age was 60 years with a range of about 20 to 80. Intravenous ivuxolimab was administered to patients every 2 weeks at six dose levels: 0.01, 0.1, 0.3, 1.5, 3 and 10 mg/kg. Prior anti-PD-1, anti-PD-L1 or anti-CTLA-4 therapy was permitted, and checkpoint inhibitors had been received by 40% to 50% of dose-escalation patients. The paper covers the monotherapy dose-escalation part of the phase I ivuxolimab trial, which included N ≈ 57 patients. Peripheral TCRbeta sequencing was intended to test whether TCR sequence diversity was altered and clonal T-cell expansion was caused by ivuxolimab. Among the 50 to 55 dose-escalation patients, approximately 20 had hepatocellular carcinoma, about 15 melanoma, 9 renal cell carcinoma and 9 head and neck cancer. Beyond this particular receptor, the publication reports: Partial responders in the 0.1-3.0 mg/kg groups had among the lowest normalized peripheral clonal expansion, especially among CD8+ T cells. Low levels of normalized T-cell clonal expansion were also seen in some patients who did not respond. Which antigens the clonally expanded peripheral T cells were specific for was not determined. After ivuxolimab, expanded clones were on average more numerous among CD8+ T cells than among CD4+ T cells. Clonal expansion of both CD4+ and CD8+ blood T cells was observed from baseline to week 6 at doses 0.1 to 3.0 mg/kg.

CDR1 and CDR2 (SGHTA, FQGTGA) derive from the germline V gene. Trimming at the junction amounts to 5 bases on V and 2 bases on J, and the germline ends lie 9 bases apart. The CDR3 runs 13 amino acids, cysteine and phenylalanine included. The sequence is cut down to CDR3 DNA, 39 bases in frame from base 1. Genomic DNA was isolated from the sorted cells so that the TCRbeta CDR3 region could be sequenced. The immunoSEQ Assay was used to sequence the TCRbeta CDR3 regions. TCRdb re-hosts the immuneACCESS table, in-frame sequences only. Its copies lack some clones; in the studies checked, an unresolved V gene accounts for under half of them, and the cause for the rest is not known. For this sample the table gives tens of thousands of clones, of which approximately 90% were detected only once. Jointly, the top ten make up about 1.2% of the sample.

The sample in question was CD4+ or CD8+ T cells sorted from blood, obtained in a trial of the OX40 agonist ivuxolimab. The TCR was taken from an adult with an advanced solid tumor such as melanoma, head and neck, liver or kidney cancer. This receptor chain uses TRBV7-3 and TRBJ1-1, with no confident D gene call. The DNA reads TGTGCCAGCAGCGCGACGGTCAACACTGAAGCTTTCTTT. Its translation reads: CASSATVNTEAFF.